Shown below are 11 T cell receptor beta chains from a single sample sequenced in a study of post-analysis software for immune sequencing data. Study-wide points: Roughly five TRBV segments were more frequent in patients than controls; TRBV5-6, TRBV5-1 and TRBV20-1 belonged to this group.

Their cognate antigens are unknown. Included in the TCR beta cDNA libraries were unique molecular identifiers. In TCRdb, the PCR reads were re-called with MiXCR into one record per CDR3 protein. The sample consists of some 450,000 distinct CDR3 sequences, around 40% of them appearing once. The sample was blood. The receptors originated from a girl aged 10-17 years with multiple sclerosis.

The J gene is TRBJ1-5, the V gene TRBV10-3; D possibly corresponds to TRBD1 (5 bases). The CDR3 extends over 14 amino acids. Trimming removed 3 bases from V and 6 bases from J, with 12 bases in between. Germline V lookup: CDR1 ENHRY, CDR2 SYGVKD. The CDR3 sequence: CAISDRDGTQPQHF. CDR3 DNA sequence: TGTGCCATCAGTGACAGGGATGGGACTCAGCCCCAGCATTTT.

The chain joins TRBV20-1 to TRBJ2-7, with 10 nucleotides matching TRBD2. CDR1 is DFQATT and CDR2 is SNEGSKA in the germline V gene (reference sequence). V lost 0 bases and J lost 2; bases outside the gene matches: 13. This CDR3 spans 18 amino acids. The CDR3 nucleotides are TGCAGTGCTAGAGATGATTGGGTCCTGGGACTAGCGACCTACGAGCAGTACTTC. Protein sequence: CSARDDWVLGLATYEQYF.

This clonotype was picked up a small number of times. The rearrangement uses TRBV28 and TRBJ1-5, with D unresolved. This CDR3 is built from 11 residues. Deletions cut 6 bases from V and 9 bases from J, with 9 bases between. CDR1 is MDHEN and CDR2 is SYDVKM in the germline V gene. The CDR3 here is CASSPGGPQHF. CDR3 DNA: TGTGCCAGCAGCCCTGGAGGGCCCCAGCATTTT.

There are many counts of this clonotype. The chain recombines TRBV10-3 with TRBJ2-2; D is perhaps TRBD1 (6 bases). The CDR3 is made up of 13 amino acids. In germline, CDR1 is ENHRY, CDR2 SYGVKD. V dropped 6 bases and J dropped 5 bases, with 10 bases sitting between them. The CDR3 coding sequence is TGTGCCATCAGCAGGGGCCTTACCGGGGAGCTGTTTTTT. Protein product: CAISRGLTGELFF.

The V call is TRBV6-1, the J call TRBJ1-2; D might be TRBD1 (6 bases). V lost 10 bases and J 8 bases, leaving 20 bases between the germline ends. CDR1 and CDR2 from the germline V gene are MNHNS and SASEGT. The CDR3 has 13 residues. CDR3 DNA: TGTGCCATCCTGGACAGCCTATTTGCCGGCTACACCTTC. It codes for CAILDSLFAGYTF.

Remarks on this clonotype: A single base separates this from a much larger clone, so it may be a read error. The rearrangement joins TRBV7-9 to TRBJ2-1, with TRBD1 matching over 8 bases. V shed 6 bases and J 4 bases; nucleotides not matched to a gene: 2. The CDR3 has 13 amino acids. Germline CDR1 and CDR2: SEHNR and FQNEAQ (reference sequence). The CDR3 DNA is TGTGCCAGCAGGGGACAGGCGTACAATGAGCAGTTCTTC. It codes for CASRGQAYNEQFF.

This clonotype appeared a few times. The chain uses TRBV29-1 and TRBJ2-4, with D unclear. Near its end, the DNA agrees better with TRBJ2-7, so the J call may be wrong. From germline, CDR1 is SQVTM and CDR2 ANQGSEA. The CDR3 is made up of 14 amino acids. CDR3 protein: CSVESPRLGNEQYF. The CDR3, as DNA: TGCAGCGTTGAAAGTCCCAGGCTTGGCAACGAGCAGTACTTC.

This clonotype was found a few times. The gene calls are TRBV28 and TRBJ2-5, with 8 bases that match TRBD1. V dropped 5 bases and J dropped 4; count of bases not matched to a gene: 6. The CDR3 has 14 amino acids. The germline CDR1 and CDR2 sequences are MDHEN and SYDVKM. The CDR3 sequence is CASSPPTGGETQYF. CDR3 bases: TGTGCCAGCAGTCCTCCAACAGGGGGAGAGACCCAGTACTTC.

The rearrangement joins TRBV28 to TRBJ2-1; 14 positions match TRBD2. V gave up 6 bases and J gave up 7 bases; unmatched junction bases: 14. CDR1 is MDHEN and CDR2 is SYDVKM in the germline V gene. The CDR3 contains 18 residues. CDR3 nucleotide sequence: TGTGCCAGCAGCCCAACCGGGACTAGCGGGAGAAGGGGTAATGAGCAGTTCTTC. This codes for CASSPTGTSGRRGNEQFF. Combining the CDR3 with reference TRBV28 and TRBJ2-1 gives the whole variable domain DVKVTQSSRYLVKRTGEKVFLECVQDMDHENMFWYRQDPGLGLRLIYFSYDVKMKEKGDIPEGYSVSREKKERFSLILESASTNQTSMYLCASSPTGTSGRRGNEQFFGPGTRLTVL.

This chain links TRBV3-1 with TRBJ2-4; 10 nucleotides match TRBD2. Germline V lookup: CDR1 LGHDT, CDR2 YNNKEL (reference sequence). Trimming removed 4 bases from V and 13 bases from J; junction bases left unmatched: 10. This CDR3 is 14 amino acids long. The CDR3, as DNA: TGTGCCAGCAGCCCCGGGACTAGCGTTTTGAGGCAGTACTTC. Encoded protein: CASSPGTSVLRQYF.

V is TRBV6-2 or TRBV6-3 and J is TRBJ2-1, with a tentative D call TRBD1 (6 bases). The J call may be mistaken, given a closer DNA end match to TRBJ2-7. The CDR3 contains 16 residues. CDR1 MNHEY and CDR2 SVGEGT come from the germline V gene. The CDR3 nucleotides are TGTGCCAGCAGTTACTTAGGGACAACCTCCCTGGCCGAGCAGTACTTC. Protein sequence: CASSYLGTTSLAEQYF.